The 8 T cell receptor beta chains reported below all come from one sample, sequenced in a study of blood T cells in healthy people across ages (dated by TCRdb to 2015 to 2017). The protocol used for the library was 5' RACE. The reads were generated on an Illumina HiSeq 2500. A second PCR of roughly 6 to 11 cycles was run with a J-beta primer mix and a sample-barcoded 5' primer. The public reads were quality trimmed at Q25 with fastp and then assembled into clones with MiXCR by TCRdb, keeping productive beta chains. Entries that share a CDR3 protein sequence are merged under the most common genes and DNA. The sample table lists roughly 1.7 million distinct CDR3 sequences, about 32% of them with a count of one. The ten top clones hold approximately 10% of the sample. The source material was blood. Receptors originate from a woman aged 25 to 39 in good health.

V usage is TRBV13 and J usage is TRBJ2-3, with TRBD1 matching 7 bases. There are 15 residues in the CDR3. The germline gives CDR1 PRHDT, CDR2 FYEKMQ (reference sequence). The V gene end was trimmed by 4 bases and the J gene end by 0 bases; junction bases not matched to a gene: 4. Here the CDR3 reads CASSSTGISTDTQYF. CDR3 DNA sequence: TGTGCCAGCAGCTCGACAGGGATTAGCACAGATACGCAGTATTTT.

The V and J genes are TRBV20-1 and TRBJ2-3, with TRBD2 matching 7 bases. This CDR3 region has 15 residues. Germline V gives CDR1 DFQATT, CDR2 SNEGSKA (reference sequence). The junction had 14 bases not matched to a gene; V was cut back by 6 bases and J by 5 bases. The CDR3 reads CSAQSAGVEEDTQYF. For the CDR3, the DNA is TGCAGTGCCCAGAGCGCGGGGGTCGAAGAAGATACGCAGTATTTT.

Of note for this clonotype: The junction and the germline gene differ at one end; a read error may be behind it. The chain combines TRBV5-1 with TRBJ1-2; 8 positions match TRBD1. Germline V CDR1 and CDR2: SGHRS, YFSETQ. This CDR3 spans 13 amino acids. The CDR3 DNA reads as TGCGCCAGCAGCTTGGAGACAGGGGACGGCTTCACCTTC. Translating it yields CASSLETGDGFTF.

With respect to this clonotype: The junction differs from germline at one of its ends, possibly a read error. V and J are TRBV12-3 or TRBV12-4 and TRBJ2-7; 7 positions match TRBD2. The J call is uncertain, as TRBJ2-5 better fits the DNA end. The length of the CDR3 is 15 residues. Here the CDR3 reads CASRKLAREQGTQYF. CDR3 bases: TGTGCCAGCAGAAAGCTAGCGCGGGAGCAAGGGACCCAGTACTTC.

Of note for this clonotype: A much larger clone lies one base from this, so it may be a read error. This CDR3 is CASGQVDAHTDTQYF. CDR3 sequence (DNA): TGCGCCAGCGGCCAAGTGGACGCTCACACAGATACGCAGTATTTT. The rearrangement joins TRBV4-1 to TRBJ2-3; unclear D gene. CDR1 and CDR2 (germline): MGHRA, YSYEKL. The CDR3 consists of 15 residues.

The gene calls are TRBV20-1 and TRBJ2-1, with TRBD2 identical over 7 bases. CDR1 and CDR2 (germline): DFQATT, SNEGSKA (reference sequence). The CDR3 runs to 15 residues. V lost 6 bases and J lost 0; bases outside the gene matches: 8. The CDR3 bases are TGCAGTGCCGGTCTAGCGGAGAGCTCCTACAATGAGCAGTTCTTC. This encodes CSAGLAESSYNEQFF.

J is TRBJ2-3 and V is TRBV12-3 or TRBV12-4; weak D call: TRBD2 (6 bases). This CDR3 spans 17 amino acids. Trimming removed 5 bases at V and 9 bases at J, with 27 bases between. The DNA for the CDR3 is TGTGCCAGCAGTCTACCGTGGGGTAGCGGAGGGACGCACACGCAGTATTTT. Its protein product is CASSLPWGSGGTHTQYF.

This clonotype was seen a handful of times. This chain connects TRBV7-8 to TRBJ2-5; a possible D gene is TRBD1 (6 bases). Judging by the DNA end, TRBJ2-7 fits better; the J call may be wrong. The CDR3 is 15 residues long. CDR1 and CDR2 from the germline V gene are SGHVS and FQNEAQ. The CDR3 region has the DNA TGTGCCAGCAGCGTACCGAGGACAGTCCTAAACGAGCAGTACTTC. Translation gives CASSVPRTVLNEQYF.